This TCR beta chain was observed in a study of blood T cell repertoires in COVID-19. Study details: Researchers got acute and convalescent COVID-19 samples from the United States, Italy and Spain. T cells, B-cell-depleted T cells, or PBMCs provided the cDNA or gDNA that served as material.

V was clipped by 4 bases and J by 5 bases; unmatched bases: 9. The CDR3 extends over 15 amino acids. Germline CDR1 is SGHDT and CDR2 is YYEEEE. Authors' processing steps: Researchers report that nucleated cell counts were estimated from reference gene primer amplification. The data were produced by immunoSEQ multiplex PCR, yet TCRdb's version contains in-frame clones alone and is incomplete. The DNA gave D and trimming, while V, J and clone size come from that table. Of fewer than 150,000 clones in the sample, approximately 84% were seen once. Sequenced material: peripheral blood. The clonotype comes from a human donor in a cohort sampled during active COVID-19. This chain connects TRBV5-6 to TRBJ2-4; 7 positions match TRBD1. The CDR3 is CASSPPIGQENIQYF. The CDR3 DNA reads TGTGCCAGCAGCCCTCCCATAGGACAGGAAAACATTCAGTACTTC.